This is a list of T cell receptor beta chains from one sample in a study of cytomegalovirus exposure and HLA in healthy donors. TCRdb's copy holds only in-frame clones and misses some; the assay was immunoSEQ multiplex PCR. The table has 200,000 to 300,000 clones, about 86% seen once. Sequences were obtained from PBMCs. These receptors originate from a woman in her twenties or thirties in good health and CMV-seropositive. Both conserved end residues are part of each CDR3. A D gene is named only where the DNA matches it firmly. Only part of the rows carry a size: once, few, many, or a class if the clone is expanded.

>TRBV6-5|.|TRBJ1-1|.
TGTGCCAGCACCCCCTTGCAGGCGATGAACACTGAAGCTTTCTTT
CASTPLQAMNTEAFF
>TRBV6-6|once|TRBJ1-2|.
TGTGCCAGCAGTCAGCACGGAGGCCCAGGGGATGGTGGCTACACCTTC
CASSQHGGPGDGGYTF
>TRBV6-1|.|TRBJ1-5|TRBD1
TGTGCCAGCAACCTACAGGGGAACGGCAATCAGCCCCAGCATTTT
CASNLQGNGNQPQHF
>TRBV28|.|TRBJ2-1|.
TGTGCCGGGGGGGGCAGTTCCTACAATGAGCAGTTCTTC
CAGGGSSYNEQFF
>TRBV7-2|.|TRBJ1-3|.
TGTGCCAGCAGCTTTTCTGCGGGGCAGAGCTCTGGAAACACCATATATTTT
CASSFSAGQSSGNTIYF
>TRBV7-7|.|TRBJ2-1|TRBD2
TGTGCTAGCAGCTTAGATGATCTAGCGGGAGTGGGGGAGCAGTTCTTC
CASSLDDLAGVGEQFF
>TRBV6-5|.|TRBJ1-1|.
TGTGCCAGCAGCTTCCTCGGGGAGTCTGAAGCTTTCTTT
CASSFLGESEAFF
>TRBV7-2|.|TRBJ2-5|TRBD2
TGTGCCAGCAGCTTAGCGCATGCGGGGAGGGGAGAGACCCAGTACTTC
CASSLAHAGRGETQYF
>TRBV5-6|.|TRBJ2-1|.
TGTGCCAGCAGCTTGTCGACACTGCAGTTCTTC
CASSLSTLQFF
>TRBV9|once|TRBJ1-3|.
TGTGCCAGCAGCGTATCTACAGCCTCTGGAAACACCATATATTTT
CASSVSTASGNTIYF
>TRBV6-1|.|TRBJ2-7|.
TGTGCCAGCAGTGAGCAGAGGAGCTACGAGCAGTACTTC
CASSEQRSYEQYF
>TRBV27|.|TRBJ2-4|.
TGTGCCAGCAGGGACAGTAAAAACATTCAGTACTTC
CASRDSKNIQYF
>TRBV18|.|TRBJ1-2|TRBD1
TGTGCCAGCTCACCGGGACAGGGGGCGTTTCATGGCTACACCTTC
CASSPGQGAFHGYTF
>TRBV5-1|.|TRBJ1-1|TRBD1
TGCGCCAGCAGCTTGAATCCCGGGACAGTCGGAGACACTGAAGCTTTCTTT
CASSLNPGTVGDTEAFF
>TRBV28|.|TRBJ1-5|.
TGTGCCAGCAGTTTGACAACCCCGCCCCAGCATTTT
CASSLTTPPQHF
>TRBV19|.|TRBJ2-7|TRBD1
TGTGCCAGTAGTTCAGGGGGCCTTGCCTACGAGCAGTACTTC
CASSSGGLAYEQYF
>TRBV10-3|.|TRBJ2-2|TRBD1
TGTGCCATCAGTGATAGGGACAGGGTCACCACCGGGGAGCTGTTTTTT
CAISDRDRVTTGELFF
>TRBV28|.|TRBJ2-3|TRBD2
TGTGCCAGCAGTACCCGGACTAGCGGAGTCCCTGGTTCGCCCGCAGATACGCAGTATTTT
CASSTRTSGVPGSPADTQYF
>TRBV12-1|.|TRBJ1-3|.
TGTGCCAGCAGCTTTGAGCAGGGGTGGCCCTCTGGAAACACCATATATTTT
CASSFEQGWPSGNTIYF
>TRBV19|.|TRBJ1-2|.
TGTGCCAGTAGTTTTCCCAGGGCGGGGCGGTATGGCTACACCTTC
CASSFPRAGRYGYTF
>TRBV2|.|TRBJ2-1|.
TGTGCCAGCAGTGAGACTGCTCTGGGTGAGCAGTTCTTC
CASSETALGEQFF
>TRBV6-1|.|TRBJ2-1|.
TGTGCCAGCAGTGAGTTCGGCGACTATGGTTCGACTGAGCAGTTCTTC
CASSEFGDYGSTEQFF
>TRBV4-2|.|TRBJ1-2|TRBD1
TGTGCCAGCAGCCAACGGGGACAGGGGAACTATGGCTACACCTTC
CASSQRGQGNYGYTF
>TRBV14|.|TRBJ1-2|TRBD1
TGTGCCAGCAGCCGGGGACAGGGGGATGGCTACACCTTC
CASSRGQGDGYTF
>TRBV7-9|.|TRBJ1-1|.
TGTGCCAGCAGCTTAGGCGCGGGGGACACTGAAGCTTTCTTT
CASSLGAGDTEAFF
>TRBV27|.|TRBJ2-1|TRBD1
TGTGCCAGGCCGGGACAGGCGTACAATGAGCAGTTCTTC
CARPGQAYNEQFF
>TRBV6-5|.|TRBJ2-1|.
TGTGCCAGCAACCCCTTTTATAGCTCCTACAATGAGCAGTTCTTC
CASNPFYSSYNEQFF
>TRBV29-1|.|TRBJ2-3|.
TGCAGCGTGGGACCAAACGGGGGAGACACAGATACGCAGTATTTT
CSVGPNGGDTDTQYF
>TRBV18|few|TRBJ1-1|.
TGTGCCAGCTCACCACGATTTGGGGAAGGGGGCACTGAAGCTTTCTTT
CASSPRFGEGGTEAFF
>TRBV4-2|.|TRBJ2-7|TRBD2
TGTGCCAGCAGCCAAGATATGGGCGCGGGAGCACCTCAAGAGCAGTACTTC
CASSQDMGAGAPQEQYF
>TRBV16|once|TRBJ2-1|TRBD2
TGTGCCAGCAGCCACTCCAGACTAGCGCTCTACAATGAGCAGTTCTTC
CASSHSRLALYNEQFF
>TRBV6-5|.|TRBJ1-1|.
TGTGCCAGCAGTTCAACAGGGTTAGGCACTGAAGCTTTCTTT
CASSSTGLGTEAFF
>TRBV7-9|.|TRBJ1-2|TRBD1
TGTGCCAGCAGCATAAATAGGCGGACAGGGTTTGGCTACACCTTC
CASSINRRTGFGYTF
>TRBV11-2|.|TRBJ2-7|.
TGTGCCAGCAGCTTACTTACAGGGATCCGTCGCGAGCAGTACTTC
CASSLLTGIRREQYF
>TRBV5-6|.|TRBJ2-5|.
TGTGCCAGCAGCTTGACACTAACCATAGAAGAGACCCAGTACTTC
CASSLTLTIEETQYF
>TRBV6-1|.|TRBJ1-5|.
TGTGCCAGCAGTGAAGGGGGGGGCGCGGGCAATCAGCCCCAGCATTTT
CASSEGGGAGNQPQHF
>TRBV7-2|few|TRBJ1-2|.
TGTGCCAGCAGCTTACATGTTGCGGGTTCCTATGGCTACACCTTC
CASSLHVAGSYGYTF
>TRBV11-3|.|TRBJ2-7|TRBD1
TGTGCCAGCAGCTTCCGCTTGGGACAGGGATCTAGGCAGTACTTC
CASSFRLGQGSRQYF
>TRBV14|.|TRBJ2-7|.
TGTGCCAGCAGCCTTGGAGGCGAGCAGTACTTC
CASSLGGEQYF
>TRBV6-5|.|TRBJ1-1|.
TGTGCCAGCAGTTACTCCACAGTAGGTTTCACTGAAGCTTTCTTT
CASSYSTVGFTEAFF
>TRBV11-3|.|TRBJ2-2|.
TGTGCCAGCAGCTTAGCAGGGCAGAACACCGGGGAGCTGTTTTTT
CASSLAGQNTGELFF
>TRBV18|once|TRBJ1-2|.
TGTGCCAGCTCACCAAATACAGCAGGGGTCAATGGCTACACCTTC
CASSPNTAGVNGYTF
>TRBV5-6|few|TRBJ1-5|.
TGTGCCAGCAGCTTGGCGGGTCGCAATCAGCCCCAGCATTTT
CASSLAGRNQPQHF
>TRBV27|few|TRBJ2-7|TRBD1
TGTGCCAGCAGTTTATCCCCCGGGACAGGGAGCCACGAGCAGTACTTC
CASSLSPGTGSHEQYF
>TRBV5-1|.|TRBJ1-2|.
TGCGCCAGCAGCTTGGCGACAAGCGGCTACACCTTC
CASSLATSGYTF
>TRBV4-1|.|TRBJ2-7|TRBD2
TGCGCCAGCAGCTTCGTACGGGGGGAAGAGCAGTACTTC
CASSFVRGEEQYF
>TRBV5-1|.|TRBJ2-5|.
TGCGCCAGCAGCCCGGCGGGGGCGGGGGAGACCCAGTACTTC
CASSPAGAGETQYF
>TRBV11-2|.|TRBJ2-3|TRBD2
TGTGCCAGCAGCTTAGATTACGTAGCGGGGAACACAGATACGCAGTATTTT
CASSLDYVAGNTDTQYF
>TRBV5-1|.|TRBJ2-5|TRBD2
TGCGCCAGCGGGACTAGCGGGAGTGCGCAGACCCAGTACTTC
CASGTSGSAQTQYF
>TRBV28|.|TRBJ2-7|TRBD1
TGTGCCAGCAGACACTCAGACAGGGTGGGCTACGAGCAGTACTTC
CASRHSDRVGYEQYF